The T cell receptor beta chain under discussion was sequenced for a study of cytomegalovirus exposure and HLA in healthy donors. As for this clone: Its target is unknown.

Study-wide points: Later analysis suggested most CMV-associated TCR beta chains were HLA-restricted.

The PCR was carried out with 60 Vbeta primers and 13 Jbeta primers. Only in-frame clones appear in the TCRdb table, and some are missing; sequencing was by immunoSEQ multiplex PCR. The sample includes 120,000 or so clones, approximately 81% of them seen just once. V lost 1 base, J lost 7 bases, and 9 bases stayed unmatched. The CDR3 runs 17 residues. Germline V lookup: CDR1 KGHSH, CDR2 LQKENI. This chain connects TRBV18 to TRBJ1-6, with 8 bases that match TRBD1. The sequence derives from a man aged 18-30 years in good health and CMV-seropositive. Material: PBMCs. Here the CDR3 reads CASSPRSRTGQNSPLHF. In DNA form, the CDR3 reads TGTGCCAGCTCACCACGATCTAGGACAGGGCAAAATTCACCCCTCCACTTT.